This T cell receptor (beta chain) was found in a study of beta chain features in type 1 diabetes. A word on this clone: Its antigen remains unidentified.

Donors contributed one heparinised blood draw apiece, averaging about 100 mL. Points from the study as a whole: Resolution of whether HLA type affects TCRB rearrangement was not achieved here. In comparison with healthy donors, patients had naive, central memory and Treg TCRB repertoires that appeared more similar. A moderate, significant TCRB CDR3 shortening appeared in type 1 diabetes across four CD4+ subsets.

Expressed TCRB transcripts got sequenced, as all isolated RNA was reverse transcribed. Assay: immunoSEQ multiplex PCR; the TCRdb copy retains only in-frame clones and omits some. This table has around 450,000 clones, about an eighth appearing once. This CDR3 contains 16 residues. Germline V gene lookup returns CDR1 SGDLS and CDR2 YYNGEE. V and J are TRBV9 and TRBJ2-5; D is unclear. The J call may be incorrect, as the DNA end agrees better with TRBJ2-7. Material for sequencing was naive CD4+ T cells from blood. This TCR was recovered from a woman under 30 in good health. In nucleotides, the CDR3 is TGTGCCAGCAGCGTAGCTGGTGGGTCCCTGGTGTACGAGCAGTACTTC. Translating it yields CASSVAGGSLVYEQYF.